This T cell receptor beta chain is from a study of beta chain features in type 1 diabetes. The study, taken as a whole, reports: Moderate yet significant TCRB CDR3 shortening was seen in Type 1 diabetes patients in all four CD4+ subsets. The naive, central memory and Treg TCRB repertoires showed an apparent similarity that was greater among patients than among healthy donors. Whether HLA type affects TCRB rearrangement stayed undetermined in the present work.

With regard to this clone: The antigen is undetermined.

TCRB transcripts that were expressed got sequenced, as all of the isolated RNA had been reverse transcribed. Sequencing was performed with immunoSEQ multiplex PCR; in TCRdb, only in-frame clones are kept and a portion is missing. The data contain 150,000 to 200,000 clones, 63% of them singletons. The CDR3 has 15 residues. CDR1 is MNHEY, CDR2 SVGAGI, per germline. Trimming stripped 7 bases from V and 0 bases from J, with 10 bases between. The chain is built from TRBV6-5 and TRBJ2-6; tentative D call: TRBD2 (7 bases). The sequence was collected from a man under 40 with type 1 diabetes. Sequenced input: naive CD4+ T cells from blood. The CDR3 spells CASIGGASGANVLTF. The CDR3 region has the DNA TGTGCCAGCATTGGGGGGGCCTCTGGGGCCAACGTCCTGACTTTC.